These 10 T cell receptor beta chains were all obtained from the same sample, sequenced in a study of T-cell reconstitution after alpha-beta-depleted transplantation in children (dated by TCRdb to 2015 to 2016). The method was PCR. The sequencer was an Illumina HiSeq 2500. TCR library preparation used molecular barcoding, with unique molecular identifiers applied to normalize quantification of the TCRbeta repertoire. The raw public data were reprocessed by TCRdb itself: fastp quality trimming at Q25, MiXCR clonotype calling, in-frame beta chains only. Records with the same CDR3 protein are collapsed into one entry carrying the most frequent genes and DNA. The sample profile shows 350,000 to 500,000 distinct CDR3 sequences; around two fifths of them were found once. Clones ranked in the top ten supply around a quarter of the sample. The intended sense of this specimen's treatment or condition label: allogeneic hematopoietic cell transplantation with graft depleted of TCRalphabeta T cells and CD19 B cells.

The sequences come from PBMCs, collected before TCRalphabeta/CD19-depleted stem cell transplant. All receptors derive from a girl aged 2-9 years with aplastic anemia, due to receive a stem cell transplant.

CDR3 sequence reads: CASSLQGADEQFF. The CDR3, as DNA: TGTGCCAGCAGTTTACAGGGGGCGGATGAGCAGTTCTTC. V is TRBV12-3 or TRBV12-4 and J is TRBJ2-1; TRBD1 matches 8 bases. V shed 2 bases and J 8 bases; nucleotides not matched to a gene: 2. The CDR3 covers 13 residues.

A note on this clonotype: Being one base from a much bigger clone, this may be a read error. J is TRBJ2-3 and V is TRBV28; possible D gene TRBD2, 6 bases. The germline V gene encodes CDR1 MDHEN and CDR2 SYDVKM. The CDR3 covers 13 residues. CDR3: CTSSFAGTDTQYF. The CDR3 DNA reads TGTACCAGCAGTTTCGCGGGAACAGATACGCAGTATTTT.

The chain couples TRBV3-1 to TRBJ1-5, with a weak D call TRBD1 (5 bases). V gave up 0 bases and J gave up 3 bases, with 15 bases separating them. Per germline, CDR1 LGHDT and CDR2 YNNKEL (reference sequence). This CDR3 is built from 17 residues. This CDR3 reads CASSQEEGRGNNQPQHF. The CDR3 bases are TGTGCCAGCAGCCAAGAAGAGGGTCGGGGGAACAATCAGCCCCAGCATTTT.

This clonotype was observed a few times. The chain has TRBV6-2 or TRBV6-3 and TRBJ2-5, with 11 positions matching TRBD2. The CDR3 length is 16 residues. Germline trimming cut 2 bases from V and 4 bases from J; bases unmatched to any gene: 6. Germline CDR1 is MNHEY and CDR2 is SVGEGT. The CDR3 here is CASSYPLAGGRETQYF. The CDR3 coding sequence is TGTGCCAGCAGTTACCCCCTAGCGGGAGGACGAGAGACCCAGTACTTC.

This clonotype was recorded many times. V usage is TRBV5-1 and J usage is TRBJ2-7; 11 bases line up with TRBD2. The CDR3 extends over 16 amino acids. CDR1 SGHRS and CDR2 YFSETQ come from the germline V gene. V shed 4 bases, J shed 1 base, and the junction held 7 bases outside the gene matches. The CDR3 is CASSTGGLAGSYEQYF. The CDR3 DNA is TGCGCCAGCAGCACAGGCGGACTAGCGGGTTCCTACGAGCAGTACTTC.

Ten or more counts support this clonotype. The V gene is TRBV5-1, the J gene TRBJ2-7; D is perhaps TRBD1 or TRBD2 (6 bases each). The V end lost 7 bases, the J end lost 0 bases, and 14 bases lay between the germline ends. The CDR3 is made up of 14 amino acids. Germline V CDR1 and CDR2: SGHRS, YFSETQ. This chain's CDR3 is CASQEGGSSYEQYF. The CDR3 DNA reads TGCGCCAGCCAAGAAGGGGGGAGCTCCTACGAGCAGTACTTC.

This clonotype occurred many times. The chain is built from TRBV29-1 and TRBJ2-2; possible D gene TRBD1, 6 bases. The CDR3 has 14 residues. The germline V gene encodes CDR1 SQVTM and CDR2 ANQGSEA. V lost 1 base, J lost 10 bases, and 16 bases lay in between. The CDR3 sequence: CSVEGLGGAKELFF. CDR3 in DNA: TGCAGCGTTGAAGGGTTAGGGGGTGCCAAGGAGCTGTTTTTT.

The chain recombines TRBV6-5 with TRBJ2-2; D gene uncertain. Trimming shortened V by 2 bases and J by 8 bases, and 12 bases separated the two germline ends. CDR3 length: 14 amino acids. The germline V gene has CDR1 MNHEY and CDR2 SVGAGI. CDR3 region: CASSYDGAEGELFF. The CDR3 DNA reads TGTGCCAGCAGTTACGACGGCGCAGAGGGGGAGCTGTTTTTT.

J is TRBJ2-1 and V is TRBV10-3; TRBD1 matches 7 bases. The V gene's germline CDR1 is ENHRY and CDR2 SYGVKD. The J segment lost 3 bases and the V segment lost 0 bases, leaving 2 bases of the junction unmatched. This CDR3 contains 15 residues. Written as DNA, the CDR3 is TGTGCCATCAGTGAGTCGGGACAGAGCTACAATGAGCAGTTCTTC. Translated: CAISESGQSYNEQFF.

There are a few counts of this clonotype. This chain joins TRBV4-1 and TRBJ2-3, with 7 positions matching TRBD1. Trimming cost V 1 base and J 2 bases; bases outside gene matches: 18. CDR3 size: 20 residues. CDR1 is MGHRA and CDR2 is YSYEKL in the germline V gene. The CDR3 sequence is CASSQGLQTQGELDTDTQYF. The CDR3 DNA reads TGCGCCAGCAGCCAAGGCCTCCAAACCCAGGGGGAGTTAGACACAGATACGCAGTATTTT.